Listed below are T cell receptor beta chains from one sample, sequenced in a study of beta chain features in type 1 diabetes. The protocol was immunoSEQ multiplex PCR, while the TCRdb copy is restricted to in-frame clones and leaves out a portion. The repertoire holds hundreds of thousands of clones, with about 29% as singletons. The specimen was naive CD4+ T cells from blood. Receptors were obtained from a man aged 18 to 30 in good health. Each CDR3 is given with its conserved first and last residue. The D gene is left open where the match is weak. Rows may omit the clone size; those that give it use once, few, many or a size class.

j_call: TRBJ2-7
d_call: NA
v_call: TRBV9
clone_size: few
cdr3_nt: TGTGCCAGCAGCGTAGGGTTGGCGGACAACTACGAGCAGTACTTC
cdr3_aa: CASSVGLADNYEQYF

j_call: TRBJ2-1
d_call: NA
v_call: TRBV30
clone_size: few
cdr3_nt: TGTGCCTGGAGTGTACGGGACTTATCGGCGCAGTTCTTC
cdr3_aa: CAWSVRDLSAQFF

j_call: TRBJ2-2
d_call: NA
v_call: TRBV4-2
clone_size: few
cdr3_nt: TGTGCCAGCAGCCAAGCCGCTAGCGCCGGGGAGCTGTTTTTT
cdr3_aa: CASSQAASAGELFF

j_call: TRBJ2-2
d_call: NA
v_call: TRBV7-2
clone_size: NA
cdr3_nt: TGTGCCAGCAGCTCCCCGGGGCTCGGGAGGAACACCGGGGAGCTGTTTTTT
cdr3_aa: CASSSPGLGRNTGELFF

j_call: TRBJ1-1
d_call: TRBD1
v_call: TRBV2
clone_size: once
cdr3_nt: TGTGCCAGCAGCGGGACAGGGGGGACTGAAGCTTTCTTT
cdr3_aa: CASSGTGGTEAFF

j_call: TRBJ1-1
d_call: TRBD1
v_call: TRBV28
clone_size: few
cdr3_nt: TGTGCCAGCAGTCTGACAGGGGGACCCGACGCTGAAGCTTTCTTT
cdr3_aa: CASSLTGGPDAEAFF

j_call: TRBJ1-2
d_call: TRBD1
v_call: TRBV29-1
clone_size: few
cdr3_nt: TGCAGCGTTCAGGGGGACTATGGCTACACCTTC
cdr3_aa: CSVQGDYGYTF

j_call: TRBJ2-7
d_call: NA
v_call: TRBV5-4
clone_size: NA
cdr3_nt: TGTGCCAGCAGCTTGGCAGGACGGTCCTACGAGCAGTACTTC
cdr3_aa: CASSLAGRSYEQYF

j_call: TRBJ2-2
d_call: NA
v_call: TRBV4-1
clone_size: NA
cdr3_nt: TGCGCCAGCAGCCTACGCCCAGGGGCCGTTGGGAACACCGGGGAGCTGTTTTTT
cdr3_aa: CASSLRPGAVGNTGELFF

j_call: TRBJ2-5
d_call: NA
v_call: TRBV9
clone_size: NA
cdr3_nt: TGTGCCAGCAGCGTAGAAGTAGGGGGATCGGGGACCCAGTACTTC
cdr3_aa: CASSVEVGGSGTQYF

j_call: TRBJ2-1
d_call: TRBD2
v_call: TRBV19
clone_size: NA
cdr3_nt: TGTGCCAGTAGTCCCCAGGGAGGGGATGGCGATGAGCAGTTCTTC
cdr3_aa: CASSPQGGDGDEQFF

j_call: TRBJ2-5
d_call: NA
v_call: TRBV30
clone_size: few
cdr3_nt: TGTGCCTCCTCATGGGCTTTCCAAGAGACCCAGTACTTC
cdr3_aa: CASSWAFQETQYF

j_call: TRBJ1-1
d_call: TRBD1
v_call: TRBV29-1
clone_size: NA
cdr3_nt: TGCAGCGCCAACCGACAGGGGGCGGGGAACACTGAAGCTTTCTTT
cdr3_aa: CSANRQGAGNTEAFF

j_call: TRBJ1-5
d_call: NA
v_call: TRBV14
clone_size: NA
cdr3_nt: TGTGCCAGCAGCCACGGGGCTAATCAGCCCCAGCATTTT
cdr3_aa: CASSHGANQPQHF

j_call: TRBJ2-7
d_call: TRBD1
v_call: TRBV30
clone_size: few
cdr3_nt: TGTGCCTGGAGTGCCAGGGACAGTTGGACCTACGAGCAGTACTTC
cdr3_aa: CAWSARDSWTYEQYF

j_call: TRBJ1-4
d_call: NA
v_call: TRBV30
clone_size: few
cdr3_nt: TGTGCCTGGAATATCAGGACAACTAATGAAAAACTGTTTTTT
cdr3_aa: CAWNIRTTNEKLFF